The 17 T cell receptor beta chains below come from one sample, sequenced in a study of blood T cells in healthy people across ages. Using a J-beta primer mix together with a sample-barcoded 5' primer, a second PCR was run for about 7 to 12 cycles. TCRdb itself ran the 5' RACE reads through MiXCR, one entry per CDR3 protein. This sample has roughly 800,000 distinct CDR3 sequences; around 24% occur once, and the top ten carry about 2.9%. The same sample was also studied in work on T cells of mothers and their children.

Sequenced sample: blood. The receptors originated from a boy under 18 in good health.

The chain uses TRBV25-1 and TRBJ2-7; 11 nucleotides align to TRBD2. This CDR3 has 16 amino acids. In germline, CDR1 is MGHDK, CDR2 SYGVNS. Trimming removed 3 bases from V and 2 bases from J; junction bases left unmatched: 6. The CDR3 protein is CASSDGLAGGTYEQYF. For the CDR3, the DNA is TGTGCCAGCAGTGATGGTCTAGCGGGAGGAACCTACGAGCAGTACTTC.

This clonotype occurred a few times. Likely a read error: the CDR3 ends without its conserved phenylalanine or tryptophan. The CDR3 coding sequence is TGTGCCAGCAGCTTAGGACTAGCGGGGGGGAATGAGCAGTTCCTC. Protein sequence: CASSLGLAGGNEQFL. The V call is TRBV7-3, the J call TRBJ2-1; TRBD2 aligns across 15 bases. CDR3 length: 15 amino acids. Germline values: CDR1 SGHTA, CDR2 FQGTGA. Losses at the gene ends were 2 bases for V and 7 bases for J; bases not matched to a gene: 0.

The CDR3 sequence is CASSFQGAFNIQYF. The CDR3 coding sequence is TGTGCCAGCAGCTTCCAGGGGGCTTTCAACATTCAGTACTTC. This chain connects TRBV7-2 to TRBJ2-4, with 8 bases aligning to TRBD1. The CDR3 consists of 14 residues. V lost 3 bases to trimming and J lost 7 bases; unmatched junction nucleotides: 5. Germline V gives CDR1 SGHTA, CDR2 FQGNSA.

The chain carries TRBV6-5 and TRBJ1-4, with D possibly TRBD1 on 6 matching bases. The CDR3 has 15 residues. V lost 6 bases, J lost 7 bases, and 18 bases lay in between. Germline loops: CDR1 MNHEY, CDR2 SVGAGI. Here the CDR3 DNA reads TGTGCCAGCAGCCGCGGGACAAAGAATTTTGAAAAACTGTTTTTT. It encodes CASSRGTKNFEKLFF.

The chain couples TRBV5-6 to TRBJ2-3; 11 nucleotides line up with TRBD2. The CDR3 is 16 amino acids. The V gene's germline CDR1 is SGHDT and CDR2 YYEEEE. The V and J ends lost 2 bases and 5 bases, in that order; junction bases with no gene match: 7. The CDR3 loop is CASSFGLAGGGDTQYF. The DNA for the CDR3 is TGTGCCAGCAGCTTCGGGCTAGCGGGGGGCGGAGATACGCAGTATTTT.

V gene TRBV11-2 combines with J gene TRBJ2-5, with 16 bases that match TRBD2. The germline V gene encodes CDR1 SGHAT and CDR2 FQNNGV. J was trimmed by 4 bases and V by 8 bases; bases with no gene match: 10. This CDR3 spans 17 amino acids. CDR3 residues: CASCPGTSGGASETQYF. CDR3 coding DNA: TGTGCCAGCTGTCCCGGGACTAGCGGGGGGGCCTCAGAGACCCAGTACTTC.

The CDR3 here is CASIRMVSGDEQFF. The CDR3 DNA reads TGTGCCAGCATTCGTATGGTGTCTGGCGATGAGCAGTTCTTC. The chain carries TRBV2 and TRBJ2-1; D is undetermined. Trimming pared 7 bases from V and 8 bases from J, leaving 18 bases between. The CDR3 sequence is 14 residues long. Germline V gene lookup returns CDR1 SNHLY and CDR2 FYNNEI.

The DNA of the CDR3 is TGCAGCGTTGAAGGGAGCGGGGGGCTAGACTACAATGAGCAGTTCTTC. Encoded protein: CSVEGSGGLDYNEQFF. This chain connects TRBV29-1 to TRBJ2-1; 9 nucleotides line up with TRBD2. V was pared by 1 base and J by 3 bases, with 7 bases of the junction left unmatched. Per the germline V gene, CDR1 is SQVTM and CDR2 is ANQGSEA. CDR3 size: 16 residues.

This chain joins TRBV10-3 and TRBJ1-1; TRBD1 matches at 8 bases. Germline V gene lookup returns CDR1 ENHRY and CDR2 SYGVKD. V trimming: 8 bases; J trimming: 5 bases; junction bases outside the gene matches: 7. This CDR3 spans 13 amino acids. The CDR3 region has the DNA TGTGCCATCGGGGGACAGGTGGGGACTGAAGCTTTCTTT. Residues: CAIGGQVGTEAFF.

The table lists this clonotype with a few counts. CDR3 sequence reads: CASSQPTGDEQYF. CDR3 nucleotide sequence: TGTGCCAGCAGCCAACCGACAGGGGACGAGCAGTACTTC. The genes are TRBV7-9 and TRBJ2-7, with TRBD1 matching 8 bases. The CDR3 runs 13 residues. Germline lookup yields CDR1 SEHNR and CDR2 FQNEAQ (reference sequence). V dropped 5 bases and J dropped 5; count of bases not matched to a gene: 5.

The chain employs TRBV20-1 and TRBJ2-5; 12 positions agree with TRBD2. In germline, CDR1 is DFQATT, CDR2 SNEGSKA (reference sequence). The length of the CDR3 is 11 residues. The junction had 5 bases not matched to a gene; V was cut back by 5 bases and J by 13 bases. The CDR3 here is CSARTSGAGYF. CDR3 nucleotides: TGCAGTGCTCGGACTAGCGGGGCAGGGTACTTC.

This clonotype turned up a few times. The V call is TRBV6-5, the J call TRBJ1-1; 8 bases agree with TRBD1. CDR1 MNHEY and CDR2 SVGAGI come from the germline V gene. This CDR3 spans 13 amino acids. V lost 2 bases, J lost 7 bases, and 3 bases stayed unmatched. Written as DNA, the CDR3 is TGTGCCAGCAGTTACCACGGGACAGGTGAAGCTTTCTTT. Protein sequence: CASSYHGTGEAFF.

The gene calls are TRBV6-5 and TRBJ1-4; D not resolved. V was trimmed by 0 bases and J by 0 bases, leaving 11 bases between them. The CDR3 is 17 amino acids. Germline V lookup: CDR1 MNHEY, CDR2 SVGAGI. The CDR3 sequence: CASSYSDVDPTNEKLFF. The CDR3 DNA reads TGTGCCAGCAGTTACTCGGACGTTGATCCAACTAATGAAAAACTGTTTTTT.

This sequence joins TRBV12-5 and TRBJ2-7, with 8 positions matching TRBD2. V trimming: 5 bases; J trimming: 3 bases; junction bases outside the gene matches: 12. CDR1 LGHNT and CDR2 FRNRAP come from the germline V gene. CDR3 length: 16 residues. In DNA, the CDR3 is TGTGCTAGTGGTATCCCGGGGGGGAGTACGGGCTACGAGCAGTACTTC. Its protein is CASGIPGGSTGYEQYF. Using reference TRBV12-5 and TRBJ2-7 for the parts outside the CDR3, the full variable domain is DARVTQTPRHKVTEMGQEVTMRCQPILGHNTVFWYRQTMMQGLELLAYFRNRAPLDDSGMPKDRFSAEMPDATLATLKIQPSEPRDSAVYFCASGIPGGSTGYEQYFGPGTRLTVT.

CDR3 in DNA: TGCAGCGTTGTGGTAGGTAATACCTACAATGAGCAGTTCTTC. Protein product: CSVVVGNTYNEQFF. V gene TRBV29-1 combines with J gene TRBJ2-1; no clear D gene. The length of the CDR3 is 14 residues. The germline V gene encodes CDR1 SQVTM and CDR2 ANQGSEA. V lost 4 bases and J 2 bases, leaving 12 bases between the germline ends.

The V call is TRBV7-8, the J call TRBJ2-7, with TRBD1 as a possible D gene (6 bases). This CDR3 has 15 amino acids. Deletions cut 5 bases from V and 0 bases from J, with 14 bases between. In germline, CDR1 is SGHVS, CDR2 FQNEAQ. The DNA for the CDR3 is TGTGCCAGCAGCCCCATCGACAGGTCCTCCTACGAGCAGTACTTC. It translates to CASSPIDRSSYEQYF.

This clonotype was seen only a few times. The genes are TRBV12-5 and TRBJ2-1; D gene ambiguous. The CDR3 totals 11 residues. V shed 6 bases and J shed 9 bases, with 9 bases lying between them. Germline V lookup: CDR1 LGHNT, CDR2 FRNRAP. The CDR3 DNA is TGTGCTAGTGGCCCGCCCCGTGAGCAGTTCTTC. Translating it yields CASGPPREQFF.